These 27 T cell receptor beta chains came from one sample sequenced in a study of cytomegalovirus exposure and HLA in healthy donors. Researchers ran the PCR with 60 Vbeta and 13 Jbeta primers. TCRdb keeps only in-frame clones here, not all; method: immunoSEQ multiplex PCR. The sample yields about 130,000 clones, around two thirds seen once. Sequenced: PBMCs. All receptors derive from a human donor in good health.

The chain couples TRBV19 to TRBJ2-7, with a tentative D call TRBD2 (5 bases). The CDR3 totals 14 residues. The germline V gene encodes CDR1 LNHDA and CDR2 SQIVND (reference sequence). Trimming stripped 6 bases from V and 2 bases from J, with 14 bases between. The CDR3 DNA follows: TGTGCCAGTAGGTCCGGGATGGGTACCTACGAGCAGTACTTC. Amino acids: CASRSGMGTYEQYF.

The rearrangement joins TRBV6-5 to TRBJ1-2, with TRBD1 matching over 9 bases. Germline V gene data show CDR1 as MNHEY and CDR2 as SVGAGI. The CDR3 contains 14 residues. V shed 0 bases and J 6 bases; nucleotides not matched to a gene: 2. Here the CDR3 DNA reads TGTGCCAGCAGTTACTCGGGGACAGGGAATGGCTACACCTTC. It specifies CASSYSGTGNGYTF.

This clone was seen only a few times. The rearrangement uses TRBV11-2 and TRBJ2-7, with a weak D call TRBD2 (5 bases). Between the trimmed V and J ends, which lost 1 base and 9 bases, there was a span of 16 bases. The V gene's germline CDR1 is SGHAT and CDR2 FQNNGV. The CDR3 is made up of 14 amino acids. As DNA, the CDR3 is TGTGCCAGCAGCTTAGTTAGCCGGGGTAATTGGCAGTACTTC. The encoded protein is CASSLVSRGNWQYF.

This clone has a handful of counts. The V gene is TRBV5-6, the J gene TRBJ2-2; 10 positions match TRBD1. This CDR3 is built from 14 residues. J lost 6 bases, V lost 4 bases, and 3 bases had no gene match. Germline CDR1 is SGHDT and CDR2 is YYEEEE. The CDR3 sequence: CASSRGQGAGELFF. The CDR3 nucleotides read TGTGCCAGCAGCCGTGGACAGGGGGCCGGGGAGCTGTTTTTT.

The chain links TRBV5-1 to TRBJ2-7, with TRBD2 matching over 11 bases. The CDR3 loop spans 19 amino acids. Losses at the gene ends were 0 bases for V and 0 bases for J; bases not matched to a gene: 11. CDR1 is SGHRS, CDR2 YFSETQ, per germline. This CDR3 is CASSLALTSGGLSSYEQYF. The CDR3 DNA reads as TGCGCCAGCAGCTTGGCTCTCACTAGCGGGGGCCTTAGCTCCTACGAGCAGTACTTC.

The chain employs TRBV9 and TRBJ2-4; TRBD2 matches 16 bases. V was clipped by 4 bases and J by 4 bases; unmatched bases: 8. Germline V gene lookup returns CDR1 SGDLS and CDR2 YYNGEE. This CDR3 has 18 residues. CDR3 nucleotides: TGTGCCAGCAGCCCTCCGGGACTAGCGGGGGGGATTAAAAACATTCAGTACTTC. It yields the protein CASSPPGLAGGIKNIQYF.

The chain is built from TRBV6-1 and TRBJ1-6; D uncertain. Germline CDR1 is MNHNS and CDR2 is SASEGT. The CDR3 is 14 amino acids. V was cut by 8 bases and J by 6 bases, with 14 bases left in between. As DNA, the CDR3 is TGTGCCAGCGCCCGGGTCCAAAGTAATTCACCCCTCCACTTT. Translated, it gives CASARVQSNSPLHF.

The chain employs TRBV18 and TRBJ1-5; unclear D gene. The germline V and J ends were trimmed by 3 bases and 3 bases, with 12 bases remaining between them. The CDR3 totals 15 residues. CDR1 and CDR2 (germline): KGHSH, LQKENI. For the CDR3, the DNA is TGTGCCAGCTCACCTACCGATTCGGTCAATCAGCCCCAGCATTTT. This translates into CASSPTDSVNQPQHF.

The V gene is TRBV19, the J gene TRBJ1-6; 9 bases agree with TRBD1. This CDR3 comprises 14 residues. Unmatched junction bases numbered 1, after V lost 5 bases and J lost 5 bases. Germline V gene lookup returns CDR1 LNHDA and CDR2 SQIVND (reference sequence). The CDR3 region has the DNA TGTGCCAGTAGTGGACAGGGGAATAATTCACCCCTCCACTTT. It is translated as CASSGQGNNSPLHF.

The chain uses TRBV2 and TRBJ2-1, with D maybe TRBD2 (5 bases). This CDR3 region has 14 residues. Germline V gene lookup returns CDR1 SNHLY and CDR2 FYNNEI. V gave up 4 bases and J gave up 6 bases, with 13 bases separating them. CDR3 sequence reads: CASSASIPPNEQFF. CDR3 DNA: TGTGCCAGCAGTGCTAGCATCCCTCCCAATGAGCAGTTCTTC. Full variable domain (missing parts from reference TRBV2 and TRBJ2-1): EPEVTQTPSHQVTQMGQEVILRCVPISNHLYFYWYRQILGQKVEFLVSFYNNEISEKSEIFDDQFSVERPDGSNFTLKIRSTKLEDSAMYFCASSASIPPNEQFFGPGTRLTVL.

The chain joins TRBV27 to TRBJ1-2; the match to TRBD1 covers 7 bases. CDR1 and CDR2 from the germline V gene are MNHEY and SMNVEV (reference sequence). The CDR3 spans 13 residues. The junction had 3 bases not matched to a gene; V was cut back by 0 bases and J by 8 bases. The CDR3 spells CASSLSGQWGYTF. Here the CDR3 DNA reads TGTGCCAGCAGTTTATCGGGACAGTGGGGCTACACCTTC.

This chain connects TRBV7-8 to TRBJ1-2; D call uncertain. Germline V lookup: CDR1 SGHVS, CDR2 FQNEAQ. V lost 0 bases and J 1 base, leaving 3 bases between the germline ends. The CDR3 has 13 residues. The CDR3 bases are TGTGCCAGCAGCTTAGCCAATAACTATGGCTACACCTTC. Its protein is CASSLANNYGYTF.

The chain employs TRBV30 and TRBJ1-2, with D maybe TRBD1 (6 bases). The CDR3 contains 13 residues. V was cut by 2 bases and J by 7 bases, with 14 bases left in between. The germline gives CDR1 GTSNPN, CDR2 SVGIG (reference sequence). The CDR3 DNA follows: TGTGCCTGGAGTACACAGGGTGGTGGTGGCTACACCTTC. Its protein is CAWSTQGGGGYTF. Complete variable domain (other parts from reference TRBV30 and TRBJ1-2): SQTIHQWPATLVQPVGSPLSLECTVEGTSNPNLYWYRQAAGRGLQLLFYSVGIGQISSEVPQNLSASRPQDRQFILSSKKLLLSDSGFYLCAWSTQGGGGYTFGSGTRLTVV.

The chain has TRBV27 and TRBJ2-3, with D tentatively TRBD2 (6 bases). Trimming removed 6 bases at V and 0 bases at J, with 22 bases between. Germline CDR1 is MNHEY and CDR2 is SMNVEV (reference sequence). The CDR3 runs 18 residues. The CDR3: CASSPSRFPGTSTDTQYF. The CDR3, as DNA: TGTGCCAGCAGCCCCTCCAGGTTCCCGGGGACTAGCACAGATACGCAGTATTTT.

V gene TRBV4-2 combines with J gene TRBJ2-5, with 10 bases fitting TRBD2. The CDR3 runs to 16 residues. CDR1 and CDR2 from the germline V gene are LGHNA and YNFKEQ. Trimming at V came to 1 base and at J to 5 bases, leaving 7 bases not matched to a gene. The CDR3 region is CASSQGAGGPEETQYF. The CDR3 DNA sequence: TGTGCCAGCAGCCAAGGAGCGGGGGGGCCGGAGGAGACCCAGTACTTC.

This clone was seen only a few times. The V gene is TRBV2, the J gene TRBJ2-3, with TRBD2 matching over 9 bases. The V and J ends lost 6 bases and 3 bases, in that order; junction bases with no gene match: 7. The CDR3 has 15 amino acids. From germline, CDR1 is SNHLY and CDR2 FYNNEI. Written as DNA, the CDR3 is TGTGCCAGCAGCGGGACTAGCAGGTTAACAGATACGCAGTATTTT. It encodes CASSGTSRLTDTQYF.

This chain connects TRBV4-2 to TRBJ2-7, with TRBD2 matching over 8 bases. The CDR3 covers 15 residues. Germline-derived CDR1 and CDR2 are LGHNA and YNFKEQ. Trimming at V came to 0 bases and at J to 2 bases, leaving 3 bases not matched to a gene. CDR3 DNA sequence: TGTGCCAGCAGCCAAGAAGCGGGGGTCCCCTACGAGCAGTACTTC. Its translation: CASSQEAGVPYEQYF.

This chain connects TRBV7-9 to TRBJ2-7; 7 nucleotides align to TRBD1. V shed 2 bases, J shed 4 bases, and the junction held 2 bases outside the gene matches. The CDR3 spans 13 residues. Looked up from germline, CDR1 is SEHNR and CDR2 is FQNEAQ (reference sequence). For the CDR3, the DNA is TGTGCCAGCAGCTTAAGGGACAGTTACGAGCAGTACTTC. It yields the protein CASSLRDSYEQYF.

V is TRBV6-5 and J is TRBJ1-6; D gene uncertain. V was trimmed by 6 bases and J by 10 bases, leaving 16 bases between them. Germline V lookup: CDR1 MNHEY, CDR2 SVGAGI. There are 14 residues in the CDR3. The CDR3 region is CASSANSGLSPLHF. CDR3 bases: TGTGCCAGCAGCGCCAATTCCGGGTTGTCACCCCTCCACTTT.

The gene calls are TRBV19 and TRBJ1-5; D remains unclear. The V gene's germline CDR1 is LNHDA and CDR2 SQIVND (reference sequence). V was pared by 5 bases and J by 9 bases, with 20 bases between. This CDR3 spans 15 amino acids. The CDR3 loop reads CASSQQGPRVSPQHF. The CDR3 nucleotides are TGTGCCAGTAGTCAACAAGGGCCGAGGGTGTCGCCCCAGCATTTT.

The chain employs TRBV2 and TRBJ1-5; the D gene is possibly TRBD1 (6 bases). The CDR3 totals 14 residues. Germline CDR1 and CDR2: SNHLY and FYNNEI. The germline V and J ends were trimmed by 5 bases and 2 bases, with 10 bases remaining between them. The CDR3, as DNA: TGTGCCAGCAGTTGGAACAGGGGCAATCAGCCCCAGCATTTT. Its translation: CASSWNRGNQPQHF.

The chain has TRBV15 and TRBJ2-7; the D is unclear. The CDR3 length is 14 residues. The germline V and J ends were trimmed by 0 bases and 2 bases, with 8 bases remaining between them. Germline V gene sequence: CDR1 LNHNV, CDR2 YYDKDF (reference sequence). CDR3 in amino acids: CATSRDLGPYEQYF. For the CDR3, the DNA is TGTGCCACCAGCAGAGATTTGGGCCCCTACGAGCAGTACTTC.

This clone was seen only a few times. This rearrangement joins TRBV5-1 to TRBJ1-1, with D possibly TRBD1 on 5 matching bases. The CDR3 has 14 amino acids. Trimming removed 4 bases from V and 0 bases from J, with 10 bases in between. Germline CDR1 reads SGHRS; CDR2 reads YFSETQ. The CDR3 reads CASSPSGMNTEAFF. The CDR3 DNA follows: TGCGCCAGCAGCCCCTCAGGGATGAACACTGAAGCTTTCTTT.

This clone was counted only a few times. This chain uses TRBV18 with TRBJ2-5, with D maybe TRBD2 (5 bases). Germline CDR1 KGHSH, CDR2 LQKENI. The V gene lost 4 bases and the J gene lost 5 bases, with 17 bases spanning the gap. The CDR3 runs 15 residues. The CDR3 here is CASSRSVGVLETQYF. CDR3 nucleotides: TGTGCCAGCTCACGGTCAGTCGGGGTCTTGGAGACCCAGTACTTC.

The chain is built from TRBV6-1 and TRBJ1-5; a possible D gene is TRBD1 (6 bases). Germline lookup yields CDR1 MNHNS and CDR2 SASEGT. The V and J ends lost 0 bases and 6 bases respectively, with 6 bases between them. The CDR3 length is 13 residues. The CDR3 sequence: CASSEARGQPQHF. Here the CDR3 DNA reads TGTGCCAGCAGTGAAGCCAGGGGTCAGCCCCAGCATTTT.

This clone is a singleton in its sample. The V call is TRBV18, the J call TRBJ2-4; 13 positions agree with TRBD2. J lost 1 base, V lost 3 bases, and 9 bases had no gene match. The CDR3 loop spans 19 amino acids. CDR1 KGHSH and CDR2 LQKENI come from the germline V gene. CDR3 nucleotide sequence: TGTGCCAGCTCACCCGGACTAGCGGGGGTCACTTCGGCCAAAAACATTCAGTACTTC. It yields the protein CASSPGLAGVTSAKNIQYF.

This clone has a handful of counts. V is TRBV27 and J is TRBJ2-3; 15 bases are shared with TRBD2. J lost 7 bases, V lost 4 bases, and 15 bases had no gene match. The CDR3 covers 19 residues. CDR1 MNHEY and CDR2 SMNVEV come from the germline V gene (reference sequence). CDR3 sequence: CASSSPTGLAGGSLNTQYF. The CDR3 bases are TGTGCCAGCAGTTCACCAACGGGACTAGCGGGGGGATCACTTAATACGCAGTATTTT.